This T cell receptor beta chain was observed in a study of T cell responses to AZD1222 COVID-19 vaccine. Repertoires were generated with immunoSEQ multiplex PCR, while TCRdb's copy carries only in-frame clones and drops some. Recorded for this sample: about 140,000 clones. The CDR3 contains 14 residues. Deletions cut 4 bases from V and 6 bases from J, with 19 bases between. In germline, CDR1 is SQVTM, CDR2 ANQGSEA. This TCR was sampled from an adult in good health. Source material: peripheral blood. J is TRBJ2-7 and V is TRBV29-1; D is ambiguous. CDR3 in amino acids: CSVVTTWQIREQYF. CDR3 in DNA: TGCAGCGTTGTCACCACGTGGCAGATCCGCGAGCAGTACTTC.